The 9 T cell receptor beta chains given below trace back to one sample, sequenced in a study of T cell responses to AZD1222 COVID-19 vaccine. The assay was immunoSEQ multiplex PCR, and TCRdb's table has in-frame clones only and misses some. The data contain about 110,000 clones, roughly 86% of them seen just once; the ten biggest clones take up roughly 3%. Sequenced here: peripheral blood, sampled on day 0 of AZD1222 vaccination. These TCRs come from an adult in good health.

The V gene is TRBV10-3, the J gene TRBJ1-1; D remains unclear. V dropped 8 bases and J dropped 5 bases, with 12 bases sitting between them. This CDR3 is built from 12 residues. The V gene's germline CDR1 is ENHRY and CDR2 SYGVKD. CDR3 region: CAIVGSGTEAFF. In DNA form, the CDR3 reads TGTGCCATCGTAGGGAGCGGGACTGAAGCTTTCTTT.

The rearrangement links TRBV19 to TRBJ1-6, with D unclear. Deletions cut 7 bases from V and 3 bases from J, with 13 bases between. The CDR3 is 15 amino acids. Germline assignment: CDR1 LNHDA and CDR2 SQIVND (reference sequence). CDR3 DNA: TGTGCCAGTACCCCCGGACGAGGCTATAATTCACCCCTCCACTTT. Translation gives CASTPGRGYNSPLHF.

CDR3 residues: CASSDQGGNQPQHF. Here the CDR3 DNA reads TGTGCCAGCAGTGACCAGGGCGGCAATCAGCCCCAGCATTTT. V usage is TRBV6-4 and J usage is TRBJ1-5; a weak D match, TRBD1 (5 bases). The ends were cut back, 2 bases at V and 2 bases at J, with 7 bases in the middle. This CDR3 is 14 amino acids long. Germline-derived CDR1 and CDR2 are MRHNA and SNTAGT.

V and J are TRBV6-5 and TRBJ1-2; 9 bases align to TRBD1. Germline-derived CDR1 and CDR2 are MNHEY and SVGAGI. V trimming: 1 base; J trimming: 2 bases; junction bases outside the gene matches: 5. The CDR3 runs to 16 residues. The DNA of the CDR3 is TGTGCCAGCAGTTACTTCTCCGGGACAGGGAACTATGGCTACACCTTC. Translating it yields CASSYFSGTGNYGYTF.

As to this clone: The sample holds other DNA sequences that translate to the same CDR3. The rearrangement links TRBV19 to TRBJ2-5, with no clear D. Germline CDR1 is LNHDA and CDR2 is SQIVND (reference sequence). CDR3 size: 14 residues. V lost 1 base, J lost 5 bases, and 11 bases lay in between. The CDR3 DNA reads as TGTGCCAGTAGTATAGGTGGGGTAGGGGAGACCCAGTACTTC. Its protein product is CASSIGGVGETQYF.

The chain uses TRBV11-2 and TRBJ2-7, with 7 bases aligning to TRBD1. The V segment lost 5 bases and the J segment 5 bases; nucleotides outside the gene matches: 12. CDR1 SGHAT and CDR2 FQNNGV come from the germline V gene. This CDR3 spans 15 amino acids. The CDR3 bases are TGTGCCAGCAGCCCCGACAGGGTTTCGTTCGACGAGCAGTACTTC. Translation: CASSPDRVSFDEQYF.

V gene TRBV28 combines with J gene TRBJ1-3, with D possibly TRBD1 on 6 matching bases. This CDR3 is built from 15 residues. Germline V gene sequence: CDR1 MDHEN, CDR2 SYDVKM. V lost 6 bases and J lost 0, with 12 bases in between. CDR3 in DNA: TGTGCCAGCAGGCTAGACAGGAGCTCTGGAAACACCATATATTTT. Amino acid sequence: CASRLDRSSGNTIYF.

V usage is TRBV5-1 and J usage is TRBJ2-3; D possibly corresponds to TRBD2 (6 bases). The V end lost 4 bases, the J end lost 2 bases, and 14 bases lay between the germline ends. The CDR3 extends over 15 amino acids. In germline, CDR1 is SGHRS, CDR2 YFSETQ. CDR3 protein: CASSGVGLTTDTQYF. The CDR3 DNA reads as TGCGCCAGCAGCGGGGTGGGACTGACCACAGATACGCAGTATTTT.

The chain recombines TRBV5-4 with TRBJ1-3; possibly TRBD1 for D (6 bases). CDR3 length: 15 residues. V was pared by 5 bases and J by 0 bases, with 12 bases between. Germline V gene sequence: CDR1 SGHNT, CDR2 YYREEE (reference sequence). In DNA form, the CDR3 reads TGTGCCAGCAGTCCGGGACACCACTCTGGAAACACCATATATTTT. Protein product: CASSPGHHSGNTIYF.